The 24 T cell receptor beta chains listed next were all sequenced from one sample in a study of blood T cell repertoires in COVID-19. Data came from immunoSEQ multiplex PCR; TCRdb stores just in-frame clones and leaves some out. The table shows some 230,000 clones, with 85% occurring only once. Material for sequencing was peripheral blood. These receptors all stem from a man aged 35 to 55 with acute or convalescent COVID-19.

This clone was detected once. This chain links TRBV10-3 with TRBJ2-1, with D tentatively TRBD1 (6 bases). Germline V gene data show CDR1 as ENHRY and CDR2 as SYGVKD. The V and J ends lost 3 bases and 5 bases respectively, with 11 bases between them. The CDR3 length is 14 residues. CDR3 in amino acids: CAISDRTVHNEQFF. The CDR3 DNA reads TGTGCCATCAGTGACAGGACAGTACACAATGAGCAGTTCTTC.

The chain employs TRBV10-3 and TRBJ1-3; 7 nucleotides agree with TRBD1. CDR1 ENHRY and CDR2 SYGVKD come from the germline V gene. The V gene end was trimmed by 2 bases and the J gene end by 0 bases; junction bases not matched to a gene: 7. There are 17 residues in the CDR3. CDR3 nucleotide sequence: TGTGCCATCAGTGAGCTGGACAGGACCCACTCTGGAAACACCATATATTTT. This sequence encodes CAISELDRTHSGNTIYF.

The V call is TRBV10-3, the J call TRBJ1-3; possible D gene TRBD1, 6 bases. The germline gives CDR1 ENHRY, CDR2 SYGVKD. Trimming stripped 2 bases from V and 4 bases from J, with 12 bases between. The CDR3 has 15 residues. The chain's CDR3 is CAISEPGTSGNTIYF. DNA of the CDR3: TGTGCCATCAGTGAGCCCGGGACATCGGGAAACACCATATATTTT.

The table lists this clone with a few counts. The gene calls are TRBV5-4 and TRBJ2-1; 8 bases map to TRBD2. The CDR3 length is 15 residues. The V segment lost 5 bases and the J segment 3 bases; nucleotides outside the gene matches: 7. Germline CDR1 reads SGHNT; CDR2 reads YYREEE (reference sequence). CDR3 DNA: TGTGCCAGCAGTCAAAGCGGGGGAAACTACAATGAGCAGTTCTTC. Its translation is CASSQSGGNYNEQFF. The variable domain in full, with the rest retrieved from reference TRBV5-4 and TRBJ2-1, is ETGVTQSPTHLIKTRGQQVTLRCSSQSGHNTVSWYQQALGQGPQFIFQYYREEENGRGNFPPRFSGLQFPNYSSELNVNALELDDSALYLCASSQSGGNYNEQFFGPGTRLTVL.

The V call is TRBV7-2, the J call TRBJ1-1, with 9 bases aligning to TRBD1. With V trimmed by 5 bases and J by 5 bases, 9 bases remained unmatched. Per germline, CDR1 SGHTA and CDR2 FQGNSA. The length of the CDR3 is 15 residues. CDR3 coding DNA: TGTGCCAGCAGCGTGTATACAGGGGGCGAGACTGAAGCTTTCTTT. This gives the protein CASSVYTGGETEAFF. Based on the CDR3 plus reference TRBV7-2 and TRBJ1-1, the full variable domain is GAGVSQSPSNKVTEKGKDVELRCDPISGHTALYWYRQSLGQGLEFLIYFQGNSAPDKSGLPSDRFSAERTGGSVSTLTIQRTQQEDSAVYLCASSVYTGGETEAFFGQGTRLTVV.

J is TRBJ1-1 and V is TRBV30, with TRBD1 as a possible D gene (6 bases). Germline V gene sequence: CDR1 GTSNPN, CDR2 SVGIG (reference sequence). Trimming removed 3 bases at V and 1 base at J, with 9 bases between. The CDR3 has 13 residues. CDR3 bases: TGTGCCTGGAGCGGGGACAAGAACACTGAAGCTTTCTTT. This sequence encodes CAWSGDKNTEAFF.

The J gene is TRBJ1-6, the V gene TRBV6-5; 7 bases are shared with TRBD1. Trimming took 4 bases from V and 8 from J; bases not matched to a gene: 5. Germline V lookup: CDR1 MNHEY, CDR2 SVGAGI. The CDR3 is 14 amino acids. The CDR3 sequence: CASSWGTGDSPLHF. CDR3 nucleotides: TGTGCCAGCAGTTGGGGAACAGGGGATTCACCCCTCCACTTT.

The rearrangement joins TRBV24-1 to TRBJ2-1; TRBD2 aligns across 11 bases. The CDR3 has 17 residues. Losses at the gene ends were 3 bases for V and 7 bases for J; bases not matched to a gene: 10. Germline-derived CDR1 and CDR2 are KGHDR and SFDVKD. In nucleotides, the CDR3 is TGTGCCACCAGTGATCCGACTAGCGGGGTATCTGGGAATGAGCAGTTCTTC. Protein sequence: CATSDPTSGVSGNEQFF.

The J gene is TRBJ2-3, the V gene TRBV19; 7 nucleotides line up with TRBD2. The CDR3 covers 14 residues. Germline-derived CDR1 and CDR2 are LNHDA and SQIVND (reference sequence). With 4 bases clipped from V and 4 bases from J, the junction kept 5 bases outside the gene matches. This CDR3 is CASSTRLAPDTQYF. The CDR3 DNA sequence: TGTGCCAGTAGTACCAGACTAGCTCCAGATACGCAGTATTTT.

V gene TRBV7-3 combines with J gene TRBJ2-1; 11 bases are shared with TRBD2. V lost 5 bases to trimming and J lost 10 bases; unmatched junction nucleotides: 7. This CDR3 comprises 14 residues. The germline V gene encodes CDR1 SGHTA and CDR2 FQGTGA. The CDR3 loop is CASSGTSGFGEQFF. In DNA, the CDR3 is TGTGCCAGCAGCGGGACTAGCGGTTTTGGGGAGCAGTTCTTC.

This rearrangement joins TRBV28 to TRBJ1-3, with unresolved D. This CDR3 spans 17 amino acids. V lost 4 bases and J lost 4, with 20 bases in between. From germline, CDR1 is MDHEN and CDR2 SYDVKM. CDR3 loop: CASSSPSDSEGGNTIYF. CDR3 DNA: TGTGCCAGCAGTTCCCCTTCTGACTCCGAGGGCGGAAACACCATATATTTT.

This clone has only a few counts. The chain employs TRBV19 and TRBJ1-6, with 9 bases lining up with TRBD1. The CDR3 loop spans 12 amino acids. Germline CDR1 is LNHDA and CDR2 is SQIVND (reference sequence). V trimming: 8 bases; J trimming: 8 bases; junction bases outside the gene matches: 1. The CDR3 sequence: CASRQGDSPLHF. The CDR3 nucleotides are TGTGCCAGTCGACAGGGGGATTCACCCCTCCACTTT.

CDR3 sequence (DNA): TGTGCCAGTAGCGACAGGGGGTATAGCAATCAGCCCCAGCATTTT. The encoded protein is CASSDRGYSNQPQHF. The chain recombines TRBV19 with TRBJ1-5, with 9 bases identical to TRBD1. The CDR3 extends over 15 amino acids. CDR1 is LNHDA and CDR2 is SQIVND in the germline V gene (reference sequence). Trimming at V came to 6 bases and at J to 0 bases, leaving 3 bases not matched to a gene.

The rearrangement uses TRBV4-3 and TRBJ2-1; 8 bases fit TRBD1. Trimming cost V 0 bases and J 7 bases; bases outside gene matches: 8. Germline V gene lookup returns CDR1 LGHNA and CDR2 YSLEER. This CDR3 has 16 amino acids. The CDR3 DNA sequence: TGCGCCAGCAGCCAAGAGCCCTCTAACAGGGGGAATGAGCAGTTCTTC. Encoded protein: CASSQEPSNRGNEQFF.

In this sample, this clone turned up once. The V and J genes are TRBV7-8 and TRBJ2-3; tentatively, D is TRBD2 (6 bases). CDR3 size: 13 residues. The germline V gene has CDR1 SGHVS and CDR2 FQNEAQ. V dropped 5 bases and J dropped 4 bases, with 10 bases sitting between them. CDR3 nucleotides: TGTGCCAGCAGCGAACGCGGGGCAGATACGCAGTATTTT. It encodes CASSERGADTQYF.

V gene TRBV10-3 combines with J gene TRBJ1-3; D may be TRBD1 (5 bases). The length of the CDR3 is 17 residues. V lost 4 bases, J lost 1 base, and 17 bases lay in between. CDR1 ENHRY and CDR2 SYGVKD come from the germline V gene. The chain's CDR3 is CAISGSQGRRSGNTIYF. CDR3 in DNA: TGTGCCATCAGTGGGAGTCAGGGTCGACGGTCTGGAAACACCATATATTTT.

The chain combines TRBV5-1 with TRBJ1-2; TRBD1 matches at 7 bases. The junction had 2 bases not matched to a gene; V was cut back by 4 bases and J by 2 bases. This CDR3 region has 13 residues. From germline, CDR1 is SGHRS and CDR2 YFSETQ. The CDR3 sequence: CASSGGQNYGYTF. For the CDR3, the DNA is TGCGCCAGCAGCGGGGGACAGAACTATGGCTACACCTTC.

J is TRBJ1-1 and V is TRBV7-9; D possibly corresponds to TRBD1 (5 bases). Germline V gene lookup returns CDR1 SEHNR and CDR2 FQNEAQ (reference sequence). The CDR3 is made up of 11 amino acids. V lost 11 bases and J lost 1, with 8 bases in between. DNA for the CDR3: TGTGCCTGCGGGACGAACACTGAAGCTTTCTTT. It is translated as CACGTNTEAFF.

The chain combines TRBV23-1 with TRBJ1-5; D unclear. TRBV23-1 is given ORF status, its function remaining uncertain. The CDR3 has 13 amino acids. V was trimmed by 4 bases and J by 11 bases, leaving 15 bases between them. The DNA of the CDR3 is TGCGCCAGCAGTCCTCCGGTTCGGGAGGCCCAGCATTTT. Its translation: CASSPPVREAQHF.

V and J are TRBV7-3 and TRBJ2-2; unclear D gene. Germline CDR1 SGHTA, CDR2 FQGTGA. V shed 4 bases and J shed 6 bases, with 6 bases lying between them. The CDR3 contains 12 residues. The CDR3 loop reads CASSSSSGELFF. Here the CDR3 DNA reads TGTGCCAGCAGCTCGTCGTCCGGGGAGCTGTTTTTT.

The CDR3 spells CASSPQGVNTEAFF. The CDR3 DNA is TGCGCCAGCAGCCCCCAGGGGGTTAACACTGAAGCTTTCTTT. The chain combines TRBV5-1 with TRBJ1-1; TRBD1 matches at 7 bases. V shed 4 bases, J shed 2 bases, and the junction held 5 bases outside the gene matches. The CDR3 is made up of 14 amino acids. CDR1 is SGHRS and CDR2 is YFSETQ in the germline V gene. Based on the CDR3 plus reference TRBV5-1 and TRBJ1-1, the full variable domain is KAGVTQTPRYLIKTRGQQVTLSCSPISGHRSVSWYQQTPGQGLQFLFEYFSETQRNKGNFPGRFSGRQFSNSRSEMNVSTLELGDSALYLCASSPQGVNTEAFFGQGTRLTVV.

A word on this clone: At one end, the junction sequence differs from germline, possibly due to a read error. The V gene is TRBV7-7, the J gene TRBJ1-2, with 11 bases aligning to TRBD1. CDR3 size: 17 residues. Per the germline V gene, CDR1 is SSHAT and CDR2 is FNYEAQ (reference sequence). Here the CDR3 DNA reads TGTGCTAGCAGCTTAGCGGCCAGGACAGGGGGCCGTTATGGCTACACCTTC. It encodes CASSLAARTGGRYGYTF.

This clone was observed once. This rearrangement joins TRBV5-4 to TRBJ1-1; 7 bases match TRBD1. Per germline, CDR1 SGHNT and CDR2 YYREEE (reference sequence). The junction had 11 bases not matched to a gene; V was cut back by 6 bases and J by 6 bases. The CDR3 is made up of 14 amino acids. This CDR3 is CASNTGQARSEAFF. The CDR3 nucleotides read TGTGCCAGCAATACCGGACAGGCGAGGTCTGAAGCTTTCTTT.

In DNA form, the CDR3 reads TGTGCCAGCAGATCTAAAACCCCCCCCGATCAGCCCCAGCATTTT. Its translation is CASRSKTPPDQPQHF. This sequence joins TRBV27 and TRBJ1-5; D is unresolved. V was trimmed by 6 bases and J by 5 bases, leaving 17 bases between them. Per the germline V gene, CDR1 is MNHEY and CDR2 is SMNVEV (reference sequence). There are 15 residues in the CDR3.